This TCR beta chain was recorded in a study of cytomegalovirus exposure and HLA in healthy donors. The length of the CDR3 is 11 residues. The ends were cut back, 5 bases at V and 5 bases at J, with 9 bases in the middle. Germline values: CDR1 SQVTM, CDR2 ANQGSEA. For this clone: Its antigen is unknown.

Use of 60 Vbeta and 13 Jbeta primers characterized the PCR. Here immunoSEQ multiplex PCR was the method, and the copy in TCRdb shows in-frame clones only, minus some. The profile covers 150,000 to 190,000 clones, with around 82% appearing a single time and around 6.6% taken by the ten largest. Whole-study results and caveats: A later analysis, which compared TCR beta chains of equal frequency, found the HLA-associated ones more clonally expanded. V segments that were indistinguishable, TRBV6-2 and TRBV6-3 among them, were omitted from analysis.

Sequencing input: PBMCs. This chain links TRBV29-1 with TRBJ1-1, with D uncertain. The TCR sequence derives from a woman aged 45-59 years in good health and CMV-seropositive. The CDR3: CSVRSWTEAFF. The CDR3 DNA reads TGCAGCGTTCGGAGTTGGACTGAAGCTTTCTTT.